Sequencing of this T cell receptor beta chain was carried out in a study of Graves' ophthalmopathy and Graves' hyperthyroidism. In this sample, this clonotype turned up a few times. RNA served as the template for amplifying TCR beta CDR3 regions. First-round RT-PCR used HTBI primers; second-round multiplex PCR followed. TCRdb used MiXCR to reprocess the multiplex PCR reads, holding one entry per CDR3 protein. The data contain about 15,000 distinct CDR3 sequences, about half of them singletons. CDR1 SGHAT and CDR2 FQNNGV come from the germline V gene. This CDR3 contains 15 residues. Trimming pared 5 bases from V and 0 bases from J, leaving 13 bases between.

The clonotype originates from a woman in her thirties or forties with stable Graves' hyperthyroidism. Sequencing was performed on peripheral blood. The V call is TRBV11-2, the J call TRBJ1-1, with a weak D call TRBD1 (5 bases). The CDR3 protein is CASSPRTPMNTEAFF. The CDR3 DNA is TGTGCCAGCAGCCCCCGGACACCGATGAACACTGAAGCTTTCTTT.